The rows below give T cell receptor beta chains drawn from one sample of a study of blood T cell repertoires in COVID-19. Data came from immunoSEQ multiplex PCR; TCRdb stores just in-frame clones and leaves some out. The table has approximately 290,000 clones, over 75% seen once. The material sequenced was peripheral blood. The receptors were gathered from a human donor with COVID-19, enrolled during active disease. The donor label of this sample is uncertain. CDR3s include the opening cysteine and the closing phenylalanine or tryptophan. Each record gives: V gene, clone size, D gene, J gene, CDR3 protein, CDR3 DNA. A D gene is named only where the DNA matches it firmly. A row's size may be missing; if present it is once, few, many or a size class.

V gene: TRBV19
clone size: .
D gene: .
J gene: TRBJ2-1
CDR3 protein: CASSPVAVYNEQFF
CDR3 DNA: TGTGCCAGTAGCCCGGTAGCGGTGTACAATGAGCAGTTCTTC

V gene: TRBV12-3/TRBV12-4
clone size: .
D gene: TRBD1
J gene: TRBJ2-3
CDR3 protein: CASGQESTDTQYF
CDR3 DNA: TGTGCCAGCGGACAGGAAAGCACAGATACGCAGTATTTT

V gene: TRBV9
clone size: .
D gene: .
J gene: TRBJ2-7
CDR3 protein: CASSVVPGHYEQYF
CDR3 DNA: TGTGCCAGCAGCGTAGTCCCAGGGCATTACGAGCAGTACTTC

V gene: TRBV6-1
clone size: .
D gene: .
J gene: TRBJ1-6
CDR3 protein: CASSEQGNSPLHF
CDR3 DNA: TGTGCCAGCAGTGAACAGGGGAACTCACCCCTCCACTTT

V gene: TRBV29-1
clone size: once
D gene: .
J gene: TRBJ1-1
CDR3 protein: CSVANSLRTEAFF
CDR3 DNA: TGCAGCGTTGCGAATAGTCTCCGGACTGAAGCTTTCTTT

V gene: TRBV3-1/TRBV3-2
clone size: .
D gene: TRBD2
J gene: TRBJ2-3
CDR3 protein: CASSQGLAGGSTFPDTQYF
CDR3 DNA: TGTGCCAGCAGCCAAGGACTAGCGGGAGGCTCCACCTTCCCAGATACGCAGTATTTT

V gene: TRBV28
clone size: .
D gene: .
J gene: TRBJ1-2
CDR3 protein: CASSPPTGGGNYGYTF
CDR3 DNA: TGTGCCAGCAGTCCCCCTACCGGTGGAGGGAACTATGGCTACACCTTC

V gene: TRBV5-1
clone size: .
D gene: .
J gene: TRBJ2-1
CDR3 protein: CASNRAGEFRDEQFF
CDR3 DNA: TGCGCCAGCAATAGAGCGGGCGAGTTTCGCGATGAGCAGTTCTTC

V gene: TRBV5-1
clone size: .
D gene: TRBD2
J gene: TRBJ2-2
CDR3 protein: CASSFGGRNTGELFF
CDR3 DNA: TGCGCCAGCAGCTTTGGCGGGAGGAACACCGGGGAGCTGTTTTTT

V gene: TRBV28
clone size: .
D gene: .
J gene: TRBJ1-6
CDR3 protein: CASNLHPGTGYNSPLHF
CDR3 DNA: TGTGCCAGCAACCTACACCCGGGAACGGGATATAATTCACCCCTCCACTTT

V gene: TRBV7-9
clone size: .
D gene: TRBD1
J gene: TRBJ1-2
CDR3 protein: CASSLAQGPDTF
CDR3 DNA: TGTGCCAGCAGCTTAGCACAGGGGCCCGACACCTTC

V gene: TRBV30
clone size: few
D gene: .
J gene: TRBJ2-7
CDR3 protein: CAWSGPGYEQYF
CDR3 DNA: TGTGCCTGGAGTGGACCGGGGTACGAGCAGTACTTC

V gene: TRBV12-5
clone size: .
D gene: TRBD1
J gene: TRBJ1-2
CDR3 protein: CASGLTQGEAVSYGYTF
CDR3 DNA: TGTGCTAGTGGTTTGACACAGGGGGAGGCTGTTAGCTATGGCTACACCTTC

V gene: TRBV7-8
clone size: .
D gene: .
J gene: TRBJ1-2
CDR3 protein: CASSLLRGGRYTF
CDR3 DNA: TGTGCCAGCAGCTTACTTCGGGGAGGTCGCTACACCTTC

V gene: TRBV9
clone size: .
D gene: TRBD1
J gene: TRBJ2-3
CDR3 protein: CASSVVSGGGSDTQYF
CDR3 DNA: TGTGCCAGCAGCGTAGTGTCAGGGGGTGGATCAGATACGCAGTATTTT

V gene: TRBV18
clone size: .
D gene: TRBD2
J gene: TRBJ2-7
CDR3 protein: CASSSRLAGRGDYEQYF
CDR3 DNA: TGTGCCAGCTCATCGCGACTAGCGGGCCGGGGGGATTACGAGCAGTACTTC

V gene: TRBV3-1/TRBV3-2
clone size: .
D gene: .
J gene: TRBJ1-6
CDR3 protein: CASVYRMGSPLHF
CDR3 DNA: TGTGCCAGCGTTTACCGGATGGGCTCACCCCTCCACTTT

V gene: TRBV5-6
clone size: few
D gene: .
J gene: TRBJ2-5
CDR3 protein: CASSLARSLTTQYF
CDR3 DNA: TGTGCCAGCAGCTTGGCGAGGTCGTTGACGACCCAGTACTTC

V gene: TRBV3-1/TRBV3-2
clone size: .
D gene: .
J gene: TRBJ2-5
CDR3 protein: CASSQGFRGAGWETQYF
CDR3 DNA: TGTGCCAGCAGCCAAGGGTTTCGCGGGGCCGGGTGGGAGACCCAGTACTTC

V gene: TRBV13
clone size: .
D gene: TRBD1
J gene: TRBJ2-2
CDR3 protein: CASSLALTGGTGELFF
CDR3 DNA: TGTGCCAGCAGCTTAGCCTTGACAGGGGGAACCGGGGAGCTGTTTTTT

V gene: TRBV12-3/TRBV12-4
clone size: .
D gene: .
J gene: TRBJ1-6
CDR3 protein: CASGAGVNSPLHF
CDR3 DNA: TGTGCCAGCGGGGCAGGGGTTAATTCACCCCTCCACTTT

V gene: TRBV11-2
clone size: .
D gene: .
J gene: TRBJ2-1
CDR3 protein: CASSSSPAPLGNEQFF
CDR3 DNA: TGTGCCAGCAGCTCATCACCGGCCCCCCTCGGGAATGAGCAGTTCTTC

V gene: TRBV12-3/TRBV12-4
clone size: .
D gene: .
J gene: TRBJ2-3
CDR3 protein: CASRDLVTDTQYF
CDR3 DNA: TGTGCCAGCAGAGATCTAGTCACAGATACGCAGTATTTT

V gene: TRBV19
clone size: .
D gene: .
J gene: TRBJ1-6
CDR3 protein: CASSTSESPLHF
CDR3 DNA: TGTGCCAGTAGTACCAGCGAGTCACCCCTCCACTTT

V gene: TRBV9
clone size: .
D gene: TRBD1
J gene: TRBJ1-5
CDR3 protein: CASIEGTGEGNQPQHF
CDR3 DNA: TGTGCCAGCATCGAGGGGACAGGGGAAGGCAATCAGCCCCAGCATTTT

V gene: TRBV7-2
clone size: .
D gene: TRBD2
J gene: TRBJ2-5
CDR3 protein: CASSLGAGVAETQYF
CDR3 DNA: TGTGCCAGCAGCTTAGGTGCGGGGGTGGCAGAGACCCAGTACTTC

V gene: TRBV2
clone size: .
D gene: .
J gene: TRBJ1-1
CDR3 protein: CASSEMVRENTEAFF
CDR3 DNA: TGTGCCAGCAGTGAAATGGTCAGGGAAAACACTGAAGCTTTCTTT

V gene: TRBV6-5
clone size: .
D gene: .
J gene: TRBJ1-2
CDR3 protein: CASRAGDHGYTF
CDR3 DNA: TGTGCCAGTAGGGCGGGGGATCATGGCTACACCTTC

V gene: TRBV5-1
clone size: .
D gene: .
J gene: TRBJ2-2
CDR3 protein: CASSQRQISNTGELFF
CDR3 DNA: TGCGCCAGCAGCCAAAGACAGATATCGAACACCGGGGAGCTGTTTTTT

V gene: TRBV7-2
clone size: .
D gene: .
J gene: TRBJ2-3
CDR3 protein: CASSSSRLNTQYF
CDR3 DNA: TGTGCCAGCAGCTCCTCCAGACTTAATACGCAGTATTTT

V gene: TRBV18
clone size: .
D gene: TRBD1
J gene: TRBJ2-7
CDR3 protein: CASSPSRDRISYEQYF
CDR3 DNA: TGTGCCAGCTCACCCTCGAGGGACAGGATATCCTACGAGCAGTACTTC

V gene: TRBV29-1
clone size: .
D gene: TRBD1
J gene: TRBJ2-7
CDR3 protein: CSVGTGAAEEQYF
CDR3 DNA: TGCAGCGTCGGGACAGGGGCCGCTGAGGAGCAGTACTTC

V gene: TRBV19
clone size: .
D gene: TRBD1
J gene: TRBJ1-5
CDR3 protein: CASSTRTGDQPQHF
CDR3 DNA: TGTGCCAGTAGTACCCGGACAGGTGATCAGCCCCAGCATTTT

V gene: TRBV28
clone size: .
D gene: .
J gene: TRBJ1-2
CDR3 protein: CASRTGGNYGYTF
CDR3 DNA: TGTGCCAGCAGGACAGGAGGAAACTATGGCTACACCTTC

V gene: TRBV4-2
clone size: .
D gene: TRBD2
J gene: TRBJ2-1
CDR3 protein: CASSDLWREGNEQFF
CDR3 DNA: TGTGCCAGCAGCGACCTCTGGCGGGAGGGAAATGAGCAGTTCTTC

V gene: TRBV28
clone size: .
D gene: .
J gene: TRBJ1-2
CDR3 protein: CASITGMGGYTF
CDR3 DNA: TGTGCCAGCATAACAGGGATGGGCGGCTACACCTTC

V gene: TRBV5-4
clone size: .
D gene: TRBD2
J gene: TRBJ2-7
CDR3 protein: CASSLGGREYEQYF
CDR3 DNA: TGTGCCAGCAGCTTGGGGGGGAGGGAGTACGAGCAGTACTTC

V gene: TRBV28
clone size: .
D gene: .
J gene: TRBJ1-2
CDR3 protein: CASSLSRGGSLGGYTF
CDR3 DNA: TGTGCCAGCAGTTTATCCAGGGGCGGTTCCCTGGGTGGCTACACCTTC

V gene: TRBV9
clone size: .
D gene: TRBD2
J gene: TRBJ2-1
CDR3 protein: CASSALAGRSYNEQFF
CDR3 DNA: TGTGCCAGCAGCGCACTAGCGGGAAGGTCCTACAATGAGCAGTTCTTC

V gene: TRBV28
clone size: .
D gene: TRBD1
J gene: TRBJ2-5
CDR3 protein: CASRGTVGTQYF
CDR3 DNA: TGTGCCAGCAGGGGGACAGTCGGGACCCAGTACTTC